The 3 T cell receptor beta chains given below trace back to one sample, sequenced in a study of PD-1 blockade in classical Hodgkin lymphoma. Profiled with immunoSEQ multiplex PCR; TCRdb holds only in-frame clones, not every one. Here the sample spans 35,000 to 50,000 clones, around three quarters being singletons. Every single patient, without exception, relapsed after autologous stem cell transplantation, and brentuximab vedotin exposure varied. The sample was peripheral blood mononuclear cells (PBMCs), taken before the second cycle of nivolumab. The receptor set was obtained from a human donor with classical Hodgkin lymphoma.

J is TRBJ2-1 and V is TRBV12-5; D might be TRBD2 (6 bases). V was clipped by 4 bases and J by 7 bases, with 23 bases between them. From germline, CDR1 is LGHNT and CDR2 FRNRAP. The CDR3 consists of 17 residues. This CDR3 reads CASGSAVRAGWDNEQFF. CDR3 DNA sequence: TGTGCTAGTGGTTCCGCGGTTCGAGCGGGTTGGGATAATGAGCAGTTCTTC.

The CDR3 reads CASSGWTGGFTGELFF. CDR3 DNA sequence: TGTGCCAGCAGCGGTTGGACAGGGGGATTCACCGGGGAGCTGTTTTTT. This chain joins TRBV5-6 and TRBJ2-2, with TRBD1 identical over 10 bases. CDR1 and CDR2 (germline): SGHDT, YYEEEE. CDR3 length: 16 amino acids. The J segment lost 4 bases and the V segment lost 4 bases, leaving 7 bases of the junction unmatched.

This clone was seen a few times. The chain uses TRBV11-2 and TRBJ1-1; no clear D. The CDR3 is made up of 11 amino acids. Trimming took off 0 bases at V and 7 bases at J, with 3 bases between the two ends. The germline CDR1 and CDR2 sequences are SGHAT and FQNNGV. CDR3 in amino acids: CASSLEFEAFF. The CDR3 coding sequence is TGTGCCAGCAGCTTAGAGTTTGAAGCTTTCTTT.